The TCR beta chain under discussion was sequenced for a study of cytomegalovirus exposure and HLA in healthy donors. Study results and caveats: CMV serostatus was the sole immune exposure data available. By a later analysis, the bulk of CMV-associated TCR beta chains appeared HLA-restricted. In a later analysis, HLA-associated beta chains showed higher expansion and lower generation probabilities than comparable chains.

Trimming took off 0 bases at V and 8 bases at J, with 8 bases between the two ends. Germline V gives CDR1 SGHRS, CDR2 YFSETQ. The CDR3 contains 13 residues. Healthy bone marrow donors formed the donor group. Researchers ran the PCR with 60 Vbeta and 13 Jbeta primers. The data were produced by immunoSEQ multiplex PCR, yet TCRdb's version contains in-frame clones alone and is incomplete. The data show about 200,000 clones, more than 60% seen once. This clone turned up a few times. Its specificity is not known. What was sequenced was PBMCs. The clonotype originates from a man between 45 and 60 years old in good health and CMV-seronegative. The V call is TRBV5-1, the J call TRBJ1-4, with D uncertain. The CDR3 loop is CASSLEPGEKLFF. CDR3 sequence (DNA): TGCGCCAGCAGCTTGGAGCCAGGAGAAAAACTGTTTTTT.